The T cell receptor (beta chain) under discussion was sequenced for a study of T cell responses to AZD1222 COVID-19 vaccine. Study results and caveats: Reportedly, close to half of spike-specific TCRs are directed against unmutated variant regions.

Here immunoSEQ multiplex PCR was the method, and the copy in TCRdb shows in-frame clones only, minus some. This table has tens of thousands of clones, about 87% appearing once. This clone was counted only a few times. Antigen specificity is unknown. The CDR3 has 15 amino acids. The J segment lost 5 bases and the V segment lost 3 bases, leaving 11 bases of the junction unmatched. Looked up from germline, CDR1 is DFQATT and CDR2 is SNEGSKA (reference sequence). This TCR was sampled from an adult who received the AZD1222 COVID-19 vaccine. The V call is TRBV20-1, the J call TRBJ2-3; TRBD2 matches at 7 bases. The starting material was peripheral blood, obtained 28 days after the second AZD1222 dose. The chain's CDR3 is CSASSGEGRGDTQYF. The CDR3 DNA follows: TGCAGTGCTAGTTCGGGGGAGGGCCGGGGAGATACGCAGTATTTT.